The 24 T cell receptor beta chains in this list originate from one sample, sequenced in a study of blood T cell repertoires in COVID-19. Here immunoSEQ multiplex PCR was the method, and the copy in TCRdb shows in-frame clones only, minus some. Of around 160,000 clones in the sample, approximately 81% were seen once. The sequencing sample was made of peripheral blood. These receptors all stem from a human donor in a cohort sampled during active COVID-19.

The J gene is TRBJ1-1, the V gene TRBV30; D gene ambiguous. V lost 2 bases and J 4 bases, leaving 14 bases between the germline ends. The CDR3 runs to 14 residues. Germline loops: CDR1 GTSNPN, CDR2 SVGIG (reference sequence). In nucleotides, the CDR3 is TGTGCCTGGAGTAGCCCAGAGTGGGCCACTGAAGCTTTCTTT. It codes for CAWSSPEWATEAFF.

The genes are TRBV10-3 and TRBJ1-5; 9 nucleotides line up with TRBD1. CDR3 length: 15 residues. Germline V gives CDR1 ENHRY, CDR2 SYGVKD. The V and J ends lost 5 bases and 7 bases, in that order; junction bases with no gene match: 9. CDR3 sequence: CAISTTGGADQPQHF. In nucleotides, the CDR3 is TGTGCCATCAGTACCACAGGGGGCGCAGACCAGCCCCAGCATTTT.

This chain joins TRBV9 and TRBJ1-2; D is perhaps TRBD1 (5 bases). This CDR3 contains 13 residues. V lost 0 bases and J 6 bases, leaving 9 bases between the germline ends. Germline V gene lookup returns CDR1 SGDLS and CDR2 YYNGEE. The CDR3 sequence is CASSVVGGDGYTF. CDR3 coding DNA: TGTGCCAGCAGCGTAGTTGGAGGGGATGGCTACACCTTC.

This rearrangement joins TRBV6-6 to TRBJ1-4, with D hard to call. V lost 6 bases, J lost 8 bases, and 19 bases lay in between. The CDR3 loop spans 15 amino acids. CDR1 and CDR2 (germline): MNHNY, SVGAGI (reference sequence). In DNA form, the CDR3 reads TGTGCCAGCAGGAATCAAGGCACCCGGGTGGAAAAACTGTTTTTT. This sequence encodes CASRNQGTRVEKLFF.

This clone was observed a handful of times. The chain recombines TRBV5-5 with TRBJ2-2; the D is unclear. V lost 1 base, J lost 4 bases, and 8 bases lay in between. CDR1 and CDR2 from the germline V gene are SGHKS and YYEKEE (reference sequence). The length of the CDR3 is 14 residues. The CDR3 reads CASSLWQRTGELFF. CDR3 in DNA: TGTGCCAGCAGCTTGTGGCAGCGCACCGGGGAGCTGTTTTTT.

The V gene is TRBV4-3, the J gene TRBJ1-6; D ambiguous. The ends were cut back, 4 bases at V and 8 bases at J, with 15 bases in the middle. Germline assignment: CDR1 LGHNA and CDR2 YSLEER. The length of the CDR3 is 15 residues. The CDR3 DNA is TGCGCCAGCAGCCGCACGGGTCTCGAGGATTCACCCCTCCACTTT. Protein sequence: CASSRTGLEDSPLHF.

In nucleotides, the CDR3 is TGTGCCATCAGTGAGTCGGCTGGGCGACAGAGTAGTCAGCCCCAGCATTTT. Protein sequence: CAISESAGRQSSQPQHF. The chain employs TRBV10-3 and TRBJ1-5; weak D call: TRBD1 (5 bases). The CDR3 covers 17 residues. Per germline, CDR1 ENHRY and CDR2 SYGVKD. V lost 0 bases, J lost 6 bases, and 18 bases lay in between.

The chain uses TRBV5-4 and TRBJ2-5; TRBD2 might be the D (5 bases). There are 14 residues in the CDR3. The germline V gene has CDR1 SGHNT and CDR2 YYREEE (reference sequence). V was shortened by 0 bases and J by 4 bases, with 10 bases between the two germline ends. In DNA, the CDR3 is TGTGCCAGCAGCTTGGCCCCAGGAGGAGAGACCCAGTACTTC. As protein: CASSLAPGGETQYF.

The V call is TRBV9, the J call TRBJ2-1, with 12 bases fitting TRBD2. CDR1 SGDLS and CDR2 YYNGEE come from the germline V gene. V lost 4 bases, J lost 3 bases, and 5 bases stayed unmatched. This CDR3 has 16 amino acids. CDR3 region: CASSPPTSGGYNEQFF. The CDR3 nucleotides are TGTGCCAGCAGCCCCCCGACTAGCGGGGGCTACAATGAGCAGTTCTTC.

The J gene is TRBJ2-7, the V gene TRBV18; D gene uncertain. This CDR3 is 13 amino acids long. With 4 bases removed from V and 3 bases from J, the gap between germline ends came to 10 bases. CDR1 KGHSH and CDR2 LQKENI come from the germline V gene. CDR3 in amino acids: CASSQGEIYEQYF. CDR3 nucleotides: TGTGCCAGCTCACAAGGAGAAATCTACGAGCAGTACTTC.

The chain links TRBV9 to TRBJ1-4; D is unresolved. Germline V gene lookup returns CDR1 SGDLS and CDR2 YYNGEE. Deletions cut 4 bases from V and 7 bases from J, with 11 bases between. The CDR3 is made up of 13 amino acids. CDR3 region: CASSFAVGEKLFF. CDR3 bases: TGTGCCAGCAGCTTCGCGGTGGGTGAAAAACTGTTTTTT.

V usage is TRBV5-1 and J usage is TRBJ1-1; the D is unclear. V lost 0 bases and J 4 bases, leaving 7 bases between the germline ends. This CDR3 region has 13 residues. Germline loops: CDR1 SGHRS, CDR2 YFSETQ. The DNA for the CDR3 is TGCGCCAGCAGCTTGGATAGCCTCACTGAAGCTTTCTTT. This gives the protein CASSLDSLTEAFF. The entire variable domain, with the rest obtained from reference TRBV5-1 and TRBJ1-1, is as follows: KAGVTQTPRYLIKTRGQQVTLSCSPISGHRSVSWYQQTPGQGLQFLFEYFSETQRNKGNFPGRFSGRQFSNSRSEMNVSTLELGDSALYLCASSLDSLTEAFFGQGTRLTVV.

This sequence joins TRBV7-2 and TRBJ2-2; D is possibly TRBD1 (6 bases). With 8 bases removed from V and 4 bases from J, the gap between germline ends came to 20 bases. The CDR3 spans 16 residues. CDR1 is SGHTA and CDR2 is FQGNSA in the germline V gene. The CDR3, as DNA: TGTGCCAGCCTAACAGCAGCAGGGGCGGGCACCGGGGAGCTGTTTTTT. Its protein is CASLTAAGAGTGELFF.

This chain uses TRBV6-5 with TRBJ1-5; D gene unclear. The germline V gene has CDR1 MNHEY and CDR2 SVGAGI. CDR3 length: 13 residues. The V end lost 10 bases, the J end lost 2 bases, and 12 bases lay between the germline ends. Written as DNA, the CDR3 is TGTGCCATCTCCCCCGGGGGCAATCAGCCCCAGCATTTT. Translated: CAISPGGNQPQHF.

The gene calls are TRBV4-1 and TRBJ1-2; D remains ambiguous. This CDR3 region has 15 residues. In germline, CDR1 is MGHRA, CDR2 YSYEKL. With 1 base removed from V and 3 bases from J, the gap between germline ends came to 12 bases. Written as DNA, the CDR3 is TGCGCCAGCAGCCAAGTCCCTGGCGGGGACTATGGCTACACCTTC. The encoded protein is CASSQVPGGDYGYTF.

This sequence joins TRBV6-5 and TRBJ2-7; TRBD1 matches 9 bases. CDR1 is MNHEY, CDR2 SVGAGI, per germline. Trimming cost V 6 bases and J 1 base; bases outside gene matches: 7. The CDR3 has 15 amino acids. Written as DNA, the CDR3 is TGTGCCAGCAGCGAGCCCGGGACAGGGTCCTACGAGCAGTACTTC. Encoded protein: CASSEPGTGSYEQYF.

V is TRBV4-2 and J is TRBJ1-5; D possibly corresponds to TRBD1 (5 bases). The CDR3 contains 17 residues. With 3 bases removed from V and 4 bases from J, the gap between germline ends came to 19 bases. Germline CDR1 and CDR2: LGHNA and YNFKEQ. The CDR3 nucleotides are TGTGCCAGCAGCCAGATTGGCAGGGTCCCCACAAATCAGCCCCAGCATTTT. Protein: CASSQIGRVPTNQPQHF.

The CDR3 nucleotides are TGTGCCAGTAGTATAGTAGCGGGGACCCAGTACTTC. Residues: CASSIVAGTQYF. This rearrangement joins TRBV19 to TRBJ2-5; TRBD2 matches 7 bases. Germline trimming cut 1 base from V and 7 bases from J; bases unmatched to any gene: 0. The CDR3 is 12 amino acids. The germline V gene has CDR1 LNHDA and CDR2 SQIVND (reference sequence). Using reference TRBV19 and TRBJ2-5 for the parts outside the CDR3, the full variable domain is DGGITQSPKYLFRKEGQNVTLSCEQNLNHDAMYWYRQDPGQGLRLIYYSQIVNDFQKGDIAEGYSVSREKKESFPLTVTSAQKNPTAFYLCASSIVAGTQYFGPGTRLLVL.

The chain employs TRBV7-2 and TRBJ2-7; the D is unclear. Germline-derived CDR1 and CDR2 are SGHTA and FQGNSA. With 5 bases removed from V and 6 bases from J, the gap between germline ends came to 14 bases. The CDR3 consists of 13 residues. CDR3 protein: CASSPSLLGEQYF. As DNA, the CDR3 is TGTGCCAGCAGCCCTTCTTTGCTAGGCGAGCAGTACTTC.

This rearrangement joins TRBV5-1 to TRBJ2-2; D might be TRBD1 (6 bases). Trimming stripped 2 bases from V and 1 base from J, with 15 bases between. The CDR3 consists of 17 residues. Germline CDR1 reads SGHRS; CDR2 reads YFSETQ. CDR3 sequence: CASSFLTGRLNTGELFF. The CDR3 DNA follows: TGCGCCAGCAGCTTTTTGACAGGTCGTTTGAACACCGGGGAGCTGTTTTTT.

The rearrangement joins TRBV3-1 (or the pseudogene TRBV3-2) to TRBJ1-2; D uncertain. Germline V lookup: CDR1 LGHDT, CDR2 YNNKEL (reference sequence). The V gene lost 0 bases and the J gene lost 7 bases, with 12 bases spanning the gap. The CDR3 runs 14 residues. CDR3 in DNA: TGTGCCAGCAGCCAAGATGGGAGACGAACTGGCTACACCTTC. Residues: CASSQDGRRTGYTF.

CDR3 residues: CASRGVGNTIYF. As DNA, the CDR3 is TGTGCCAGCAGAGGGGTTGGAAACACCATATATTTT. The J gene is TRBJ1-3, the V gene TRBV5-6; D is perhaps TRBD1 (5 bases). The CDR3 has 12 amino acids. Germline V gives CDR1 SGHDT, CDR2 YYEEEE. Trimming cost V 5 bases and J 3 bases, with 6 bases left between them.

The rearrangement uses TRBV19 and TRBJ1-2; maybe TRBD1 (5 bases). Trimming cost V 7 bases and J 4 bases, with 16 bases left between them. Per germline, CDR1 LNHDA and CDR2 SQIVND (reference sequence). This CDR3 contains 14 residues. The CDR3 sequence: CASKPRGGRYGYTF. The CDR3 region has the DNA TGTGCCAGTAAACCTCGGGGGGGACGCTATGGCTACACCTTC.

This sequence joins TRBV5-5 and TRBJ2-1; 7 nucleotides line up with TRBD1. The CDR3 length is 16 residues. Germline values: CDR1 SGHKS, CDR2 YYEKEE (reference sequence). V lost 0 bases to trimming and J lost 3 bases; unmatched junction nucleotides: 6. The CDR3 region is CASSLGEGASYNEQFF. DNA of the CDR3: TGTGCCAGCAGCTTGGGAGAGGGGGCTAGCTACAATGAGCAGTTCTTC.